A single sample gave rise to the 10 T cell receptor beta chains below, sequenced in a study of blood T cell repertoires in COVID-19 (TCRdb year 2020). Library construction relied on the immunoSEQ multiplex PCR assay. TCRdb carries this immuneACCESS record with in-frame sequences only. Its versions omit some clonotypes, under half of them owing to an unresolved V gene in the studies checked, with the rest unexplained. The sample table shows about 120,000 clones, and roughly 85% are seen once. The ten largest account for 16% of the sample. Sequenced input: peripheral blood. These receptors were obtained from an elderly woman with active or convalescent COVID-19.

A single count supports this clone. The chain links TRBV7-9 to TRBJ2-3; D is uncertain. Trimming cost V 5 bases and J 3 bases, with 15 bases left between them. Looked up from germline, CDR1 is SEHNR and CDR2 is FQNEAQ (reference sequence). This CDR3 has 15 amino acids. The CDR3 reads CASSLTAGLTDTQYF. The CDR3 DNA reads TGTGCCAGCAGCCTGACTGCCGGTTTGACAGATACGCAGTATTTT.

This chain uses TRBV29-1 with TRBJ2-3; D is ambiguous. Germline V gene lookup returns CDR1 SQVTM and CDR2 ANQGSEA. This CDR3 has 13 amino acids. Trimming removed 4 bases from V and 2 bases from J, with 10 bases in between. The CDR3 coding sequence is TGCAGCGTTGGCGGCGGAACCACAGATACGCAGTATTTT. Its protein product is CSVGGGTTDTQYF.

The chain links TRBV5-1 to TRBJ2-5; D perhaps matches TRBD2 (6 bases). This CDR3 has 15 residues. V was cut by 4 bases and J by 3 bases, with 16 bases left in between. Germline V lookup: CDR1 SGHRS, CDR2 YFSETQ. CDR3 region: CASSGNLATKETQYF. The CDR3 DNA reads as TGCGCCAGCAGCGGAAATCTAGCGACCAAAGAGACCCAGTACTTC.

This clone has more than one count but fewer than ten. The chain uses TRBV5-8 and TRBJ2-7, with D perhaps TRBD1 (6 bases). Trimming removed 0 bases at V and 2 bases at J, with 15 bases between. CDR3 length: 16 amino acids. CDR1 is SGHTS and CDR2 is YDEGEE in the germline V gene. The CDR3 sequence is CASSLGSGVFPYEQYF. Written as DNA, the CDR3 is TGTGCCAGCAGCTTGGGGTCAGGGGTTTTCCCCTACGAGCAGTACTTC.

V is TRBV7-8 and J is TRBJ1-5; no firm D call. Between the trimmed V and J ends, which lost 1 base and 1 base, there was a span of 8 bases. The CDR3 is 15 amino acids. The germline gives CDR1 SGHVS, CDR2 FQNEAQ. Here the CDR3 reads CASSLGATSNQPQHF. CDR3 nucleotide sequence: TGTGCCAGCAGCTTAGGGGCGACGAGCAATCAGCCCCAGCATTTT.

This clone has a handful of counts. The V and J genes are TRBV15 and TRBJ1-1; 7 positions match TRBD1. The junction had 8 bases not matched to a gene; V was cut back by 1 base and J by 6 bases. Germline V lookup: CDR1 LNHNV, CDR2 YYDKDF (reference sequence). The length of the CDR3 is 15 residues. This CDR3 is CATSRAGDSRPEAFF. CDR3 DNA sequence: TGTGCCACCAGCAGAGCCGGGGACAGCCGTCCTGAAGCTTTCTTT.

CDR3 in amino acids: CASSMSIGKLFF. The CDR3 DNA sequence: TGTGCCAGTAGTATGTCGATCGGAAAACTGTTTTTT. The J gene is TRBJ1-4, the V gene TRBV19; D uncertain. V was cut by 3 bases and J by 10 bases, with 9 bases left in between. Germline values: CDR1 LNHDA, CDR2 SQIVND (reference sequence). CDR3 length equals 12 residues.

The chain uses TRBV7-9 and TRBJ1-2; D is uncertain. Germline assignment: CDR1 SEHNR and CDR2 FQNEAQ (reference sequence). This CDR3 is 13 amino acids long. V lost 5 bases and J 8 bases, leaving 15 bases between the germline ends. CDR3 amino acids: CASSPPGVRGYTF. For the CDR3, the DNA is TGTGCCAGCAGCCCGCCCGGGGTGCGCGGCTACACCTTC.

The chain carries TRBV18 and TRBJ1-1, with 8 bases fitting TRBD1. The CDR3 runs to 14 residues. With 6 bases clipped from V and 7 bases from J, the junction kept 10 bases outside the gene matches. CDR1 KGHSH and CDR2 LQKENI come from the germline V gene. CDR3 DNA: TGTGCCAGCTCCCCCGGGACAGGAGGTGGTGAAGCTTTCTTT. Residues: CASSPGTGGGEAFF.

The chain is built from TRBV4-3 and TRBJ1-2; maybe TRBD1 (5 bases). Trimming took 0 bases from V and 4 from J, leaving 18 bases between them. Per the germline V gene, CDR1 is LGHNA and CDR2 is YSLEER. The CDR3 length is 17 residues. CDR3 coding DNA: TGCGCCAGCAGCCAAGATCCATCGGGGACTTTTGGCTATGGCTACACCTTC. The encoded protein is CASSQDPSGTFGYGYTF.